A selection of T cell receptor beta chains follows, all from one sample in a study of T cell clones after liver transplantation. Repertoires were generated with immunoSEQ multiplex PCR, while TCRdb's copy carries only in-frame clones and drops some. The sample yields around 100,000 clones, around 80% seen once. The sample in question was CD4+ T cells from blood, obtained roughly 50 months after liver transplant. The receptor source for this set is a human patient who received a liver transplant. Some of the T cells may derive from the graft donor. Both conserved end residues are part of each CDR3. D genes are given only for firm matches. Rows give clone size only sometimes, using once, few, many, or a class for an expanded clone.

V gene: TRBV11-3; J gene: TRBJ2-7; clone size: once; D gene: .; CDR3 protein: CASAEITRVSEQYF; CDR3 DNA: TGTGCCAGCGCCGAGATCACGAGGGTTAGCGAGCAGTACTTC
V gene: TRBV18; J gene: TRBJ2-3; clone size: .; D gene: .; CDR3 protein: CASSRPGQALGDTQYF; CDR3 DNA: TGTGCCAGCTCACGTCCGGGGCAGGCCCTCGGGGATACGCAGTATTTT
V gene: TRBV18; J gene: TRBJ1-1; clone size: .; D gene: TRBD1; CDR3 protein: CASSPLGTGGNTEAFF; CDR3 DNA: TGTGCCAGCTCACCACTCGGGACAGGGGGGAACACTGAAGCTTTCTTT
V gene: TRBV4-1; J gene: TRBJ2-2; clone size: .; D gene: .; CDR3 protein: CASSQEGGRVAGELFF; CDR3 DNA: TGCGCCAGCAGCCAAGAAGGGGGGAGGGTAGCCGGGGAGCTGTTTTTT
V gene: TRBV19; J gene: TRBJ2-2; clone size: .; D gene: .; CDR3 protein: CASSAGIGELFF; CDR3 DNA: TGTGCCAGTAGTGCAGGGATCGGGGAGCTGTTTTTT
V gene: TRBV18; J gene: TRBJ2-5; clone size: .; D gene: .; CDR3 protein: CASVRVGETQYF; CDR3 DNA: TGTGCCAGCGTCAGGGTTGGTGAGACCCAGTACTTC
V gene: TRBV14; J gene: TRBJ1-1; clone size: .; D gene: .; CDR3 protein: CASSLAGMNTEAFF; CDR3 DNA: TGTGCCAGCAGCCTTGCCGGGATGAACACTGAAGCTTTCTTT
V gene: TRBV11-1; J gene: TRBJ2-5; clone size: .; D gene: TRBD2; CDR3 protein: CASSPGGSDRTQYF; CDR3 DNA: TGTGCCAGCAGCCCGGGAGGGAGTGACAGGACCCAGTACTTC
V gene: TRBV9; J gene: TRBJ2-1; clone size: .; D gene: .; CDR3 protein: CASSVSHLNEQFF; CDR3 DNA: TGTGCCAGCAGCGTATCGCACCTGAATGAGCAGTTCTTC
V gene: TRBV11-3; J gene: TRBJ2-2; clone size: .; D gene: .; CDR3 protein: CASSYPLGVNTGELFF; CDR3 DNA: TGTGCCAGCAGCTATCCCCTAGGGGTTAACACCGGGGAGCTGTTTTTT
V gene: TRBV5-1; J gene: TRBJ2-7; clone size: .; D gene: .; CDR3 protein: CASSLAGRVGDHEQYF; CDR3 DNA: TGCGCCAGCAGCTTGGCCGGTCGGGTCGGGGACCACGAGCAGTACTTC
V gene: TRBV2; J gene: TRBJ2-7; clone size: .; D gene: TRBD2; CDR3 protein: CASGGLAGSEQYF; CDR3 DNA: TGTGCCAGCGGGGGACTAGCGGGCTCCGAGCAGTACTTC
V gene: TRBV5-1; J gene: TRBJ2-3; clone size: .; D gene: TRBD1; CDR3 protein: CATSTGATTDTQYF; CDR3 DNA: TGCGCCACCTCAACAGGGGCCACCACAGATACGCAGTATTTT
V gene: TRBV27; J gene: TRBJ2-7; clone size: few; D gene: TRBD1; CDR3 protein: CASSLHGTVPYEQYF; CDR3 DNA: TGTGCCAGCAGTTTACACGGGACAGTCCCCTACGAGCAGTACTTC
V gene: TRBV5-1; J gene: TRBJ1-2; clone size: few; D gene: .; CDR3 protein: CASSLGLDAESNYGYTF; CDR3 DNA: TGCGCCAGCAGCTTGGGCCTAGACGCGGAATCTAACTATGGCTACACCTTC
V gene: TRBV14; J gene: TRBJ2-7; clone size: .; D gene: TRBD1; CDR3 protein: CASSQRRDRGTYEQYF; CDR3 DNA: TGTGCCAGCAGCCAACGCCGGGACAGGGGGACCTACGAGCAGTACTTC
V gene: TRBV5-8; J gene: TRBJ1-5; clone size: .; D gene: .; CDR3 protein: CASSSVENQPQHF; CDR3 DNA: TGTGCCAGCAGCTCAGTTGAAAATCAGCCCCAGCATTTT
V gene: TRBV7-9; J gene: TRBJ1-2; clone size: .; D gene: .; CDR3 protein: CASSLGVLGYTF; CDR3 DNA: TGTGCCAGCAGCTTAGGGGTATTAGGCTACACCTTC
V gene: TRBV6-1; J gene: TRBJ1-1; clone size: .; D gene: .; CDR3 protein: CASMREIADTEAFF; CDR3 DNA: TGTGCCAGCATGCGGGAAATAGCGGACACTGAAGCTTTCTTT
V gene: TRBV27; J gene: TRBJ1-1; clone size: .; D gene: TRBD1; CDR3 protein: CASRAGGTNTEAFF; CDR3 DNA: TGTGCCAGCAGGGCAGGGGGAACGAACACTGAAGCTTTCTTT
V gene: TRBV6-5; J gene: TRBJ2-7; clone size: .; D gene: TRBD1; CDR3 protein: CASSYRGQGQNEQYF; CDR3 DNA: TGTGCCAGCAGTTACCGGGGACAGGGCCAGAACGAGCAGTACTTC
V gene: TRBV10-3; J gene: TRBJ2-1; clone size: .; D gene: .; CDR3 protein: CAISEEGYNEQFF; CDR3 DNA: TGTGCCATCAGTGAGGAAGGGTACAATGAGCAGTTCTTC
V gene: TRBV28; J gene: TRBJ2-1; clone size: .; D gene: TRBD1; CDR3 protein: CASNSRDRSYNEQFF; CDR3 DNA: TGTGCCAGCAACTCCCGGGACAGGTCCTACAATGAGCAGTTCTTC
V gene: TRBV18; J gene: TRBJ2-7; clone size: .; D gene: TRBD2; CDR3 protein: CASSPQNSGRASEQYF; CDR3 DNA: TGTGCCAGCTCACCCCAAAATAGCGGGAGGGCCTCCGAGCAGTACTTC
V gene: TRBV18; J gene: TRBJ2-4; clone size: .; D gene: TRBD1; CDR3 protein: CASSPTGGNIQYF; CDR3 DNA: TGTGCCAGCTCACCGACAGGGGGGAACATTCAGTACTTC
V gene: TRBV30; J gene: TRBJ1-5; clone size: .; D gene: TRBD1; CDR3 protein: CAWRETGANQPQHF; CDR3 DNA: TGTGCCTGGAGGGAAACAGGGGCCAATCAGCCCCAGCATTTT
V gene: TRBV10-3; J gene: TRBJ2-4; clone size: .; D gene: TRBD1; CDR3 protein: CAISELSGGTAKNIQYF; CDR3 DNA: TGTGCCATCAGTGAGTTGTCAGGGGGCACCGCCAAAAACATTCAGTACTTC
V gene: TRBV28; J gene: TRBJ2-7; clone size: once; D gene: TRBD2; CDR3 protein: CASSAIGASGRYEQYF; CDR3 DNA: TGTGCCAGCAGTGCGATTGGTGCGAGCGGGAGATACGAGCAGTACTTC
V gene: TRBV6-1; J gene: TRBJ2-1; clone size: .; D gene: TRBD1; CDR3 protein: CASKGGQGSYNEQFF; CDR3 DNA: TGTGCCAGCAAGGGGGGACAGGGATCATACAATGAGCAGTTCTTC
V gene: TRBV18; J gene: TRBJ1-5; clone size: .; D gene: .; CDR3 protein: CASSSGVNQPQHF; CDR3 DNA: TGTGCCAGCTCATCCGGGGTCAATCAGCCCCAGCATTTT
V gene: TRBV7-6; J gene: TRBJ2-1; clone size: .; D gene: .; CDR3 protein: CASSPHQKDTYNEQFF; CDR3 DNA: TGTGCCAGCAGCCCCCACCAAAAGGATACCTACAATGAGCAGTTCTTC
V gene: TRBV27; J gene: TRBJ2-3; clone size: few; D gene: .; CDR3 protein: CASRGPDRRTQYF; CDR3 DNA: TGTGCCAGCAGGGGCCCTGACAGACGGACGCAGTATTTT
V gene: TRBV9; J gene: TRBJ1-1; clone size: many; D gene: .; CDR3 protein: CASTGTNTEAFF; CDR3 DNA: TGTGCCAGCACAGGGACAAACACTGAAGCTTTCTTT
V gene: TRBV10-3; J gene: TRBJ2-5; clone size: .; D gene: .; CDR3 protein: CAISANSATFSETQYF; CDR3 DNA: TGTGCCATCAGTGCAAATAGCGCGACCTTCTCAGAGACCCAGTACTTC
V gene: TRBV19; J gene: TRBJ1-1; clone size: .; D gene: TRBD1; CDR3 protein: CASSLDRGRTEAFF; CDR3 DNA: TGTGCCAGTAGCCTCGACAGGGGGCGCACTGAAGCTTTCTTT
V gene: TRBV7-9; J gene: TRBJ2-1; clone size: few; D gene: TRBD2; CDR3 protein: CASSLAGSGGENEQFF; CDR3 DNA: TGTGCCAGCAGCTTAGCGGGTAGCGGGGGGGAGAATGAGCAGTTCTTC
V gene: TRBV7-9; J gene: TRBJ2-3; clone size: .; D gene: .; CDR3 protein: CASSLERTQYF; CDR3 DNA: TGTGCCAGCAGCTTAGAACGTACGCAGTATTTT
V gene: TRBV7-2; J gene: TRBJ2-5; clone size: .; D gene: .; CDR3 protein: CASSLGLGSETQYF; CDR3 DNA: TGTGCCAGCAGCTTAGGTTTGGGCTCCGAGACCCAGTACTTC
V gene: TRBV29-1; J gene: TRBJ1-1; clone size: once; D gene: TRBD1; CDR3 protein: CSVPVRGRNTEAFF; CDR3 DNA: TGCAGCGTTCCTGTCAGGGGGCGAAACACTGAAGCTTTCTTT
V gene: TRBV11-2; J gene: TRBJ2-7; clone size: .; D gene: .; CDR3 protein: CASSLGPGSPYEQYF; CDR3 DNA: TGTGCCAGCAGCTTAGGCCCGGGTTCCCCCTACGAGCAGTACTTC
V gene: TRBV27; J gene: TRBJ2-4; clone size: .; D gene: .; CDR3 protein: CASSDLVGAKNIQYF; CDR3 DNA: TGTGCCAGCAGTGACTTGGTTGGGGCCAAAAACATTCAGTACTTC
V gene: TRBV7-2; J gene: TRBJ1-6; clone size: .; D gene: TRBD1; CDR3 protein: CASSFSPTGGGSPLHF; CDR3 DNA: TGTGCCAGCAGCTTTTCCCCTACAGGGGGCGGATCACCCCTCCACTTT